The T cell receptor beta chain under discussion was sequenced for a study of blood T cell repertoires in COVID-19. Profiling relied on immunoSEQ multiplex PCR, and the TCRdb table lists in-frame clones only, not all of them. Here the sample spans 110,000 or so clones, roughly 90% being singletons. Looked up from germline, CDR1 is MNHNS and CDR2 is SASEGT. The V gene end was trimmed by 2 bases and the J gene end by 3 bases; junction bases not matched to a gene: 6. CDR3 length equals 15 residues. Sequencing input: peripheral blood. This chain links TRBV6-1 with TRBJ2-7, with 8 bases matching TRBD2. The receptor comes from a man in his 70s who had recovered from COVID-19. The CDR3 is CASSERLARIYEQYF. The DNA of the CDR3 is TGTGCCAGCAGTGAACGACTAGCGAGGATCTACGAGCAGTACTTC.